Listed below are T cell receptor beta chains from one sample, sequenced in a study of post-analysis software for immune sequencing data. Via MiXCR, TCRdb re-called the PCR reads, giving one row per CDR3 protein. The sample records around 500,000 distinct CDR3 sequences, approximately 34% being singletons. The sequencing sample was made of blood. Receptor source: a girl aged 2 to 17 with multiple sclerosis. Each CDR3 is given with its conserved first and last residue. Fields, in order: V gene, clone size, J gene, D gene, CDR3 protein, CDR3 DNA. D genes are given only for firm matches. Size values are once, few and many counts, or a class for expanded clones, and some rows have none.

TRBV5-1	.	TRBJ2-7	.	CASSLGGAASSYEQYF	TGCGCCAGCAGCTTGGGAGGGGCGGCTAGCTCCTACGAGCAGTACTTC
TRBV12-3/TRBV12-4	.	TRBJ2-5	.	CASRRISETQYF	TGTGCCAGCAGACGAATATCGGAGACCCAGTACTTC
TRBV11-2	.	TRBJ2-1	.	CASSSSPSPSYNEQFF	TGTGCCAGCAGCTCCAGTCCTAGCCCGTCTTACAATGAGCAGTTCTTC
TRBV12-3/TRBV12-4	.	TRBJ2-3	TRBD2	CASRRTSGGSTDTQYF	TGTGCCAGCAGGAGAACTAGCGGGGGGAGCACAGATACGCAGTATTTT
TRBV20-1	few	TRBJ1-2	.	CSALGQGADGYTF	TGCAGTGCTTTGGGGCAGGGCGCGGATGGCTACACCTTC
TRBV4-1	.	TRBJ1-1	.	CASSQEGTRGNTEAFF	TGCGCCAGCAGCCAAGAGGGCACTCGCGGTAACACTGAAGCTTTCTTT
TRBV12-3/TRBV12-4	few	TRBJ1-4	TRBD1	CASSEMGQGEEKLFF	TGTGCCAGCAGCGAAATGGGACAGGGGGAAGAAAAACTGTTTTTT
TRBV5-1	few	TRBJ2-4	TRBD1	CASSFSPGTGENIQYF	TGCGCCAGCAGCTTTTCTCCCGGGACAGGGGAGAACATTCAGTACTTC
TRBV4-2	.	TRBJ1-1	.	CASSQETWLSTMNTEAFF	TGTGCCAGCAGCCAAGAAACGTGGCTATCCACCATGAACACTGAAGCTTTCTTT
TRBV7-2	few	TRBJ2-3	.	CASSLPPYPGIDTQYF	TGTGCCAGCAGCTTACCCCCCTATCCGGGGATAGATACGCAGTATTTT
TRBV12-3/TRBV12-4	.	TRBJ1-5	TRBD1	CASSWDRADQPQHF	TGTGCCAGCAGTTGGGACAGGGCGGATCAGCCCCAGCATTTT
TRBV5-1	few	TRBJ2-5	.	CASSFGHPRETQYF	TGCGCCAGCAGCTTTGGACATCCGAGGGAGACCCAGTACTTC
TRBV5-5	few	TRBJ2-7	.	CASSLESEAYEQYF	TGTGCCAGCAGCTTAGAGTCGGAAGCGTACGAGCAGTACTTC
TRBV5-1	.	TRBJ2-3	TRBD2	CASSGGGRTDTQYF	TGCGCCAGCAGTGGCGGGGGAAGGACAGATACGCAGTATTTT
TRBV6-5	.	TRBJ2-7	.	CASSPGLKTYEQYF	TGTGCCAGCAGTCCGGGACTTAAAACCTACGAGCAGTACTTC
TRBV6-5	.	TRBJ2-1	.	CASSYSNSVESGGTNNEQFF	TGTGCCAGCAGTTACTCGAATAGCGTTGAGTCTGGGGGGACGAACAATGAGCAGTTCTTC
TRBV6-6	.	TRBJ1-4	.	CASGDAGVNEKLFF	TGTGCCAGCGGAGATGCAGGTGTTAATGAAAAACTGTTTTTT
TRBV24-1	.	TRBJ2-1	TRBD2	CATSDLRLAGSAEQFF	TGTGCCACCAGTGATTTGAGGTTAGCGGGGAGTGCGGAGCAGTTCTTC
TRBV12-3/TRBV12-4	few	TRBJ1-4	.	CASSLRVRMANEKLFF	TGTGCCAGCAGTTTAAGGGTCCGGATGGCTAATGAAAAACTGTTTTTT
TRBV5-1	few	TRBJ2-1	TRBD2	CASSPRLAGAADNEQFF	TGCGCCAGCAGCCCGAGACTAGCGGGGGCCGCGGACAATGAGCAGTTCTTC
TRBV7-8	.	TRBJ1-2	TRBD1	CASSPYENPDRGHYGYTF	TGTGCCAGCAGTCCTTACGAGAACCCAGACAGGGGCCACTATGGCTACACCTTC
TRBV10-1	.	TRBJ2-5	TRBD1	CASPEKTPGQRQETQYF	TGCGCCAGCCCAGAAAAAACTCCGGGACAGAGACAAGAGACCCAGTACTTC
TRBV29-1	.	TRBJ2-5	.	CSVGGPETQYF	TGCAGCGTTGGAGGCCCAGAGACCCAGTACTTC
TRBV28	few	TRBJ2-5	.	CASRSRDRWSETQYF	TGTGCCAGCAGAAGCAGGGACCGCTGGTCGGAGACCCAGTACTTC
TRBV5-1	few	TRBJ2-3	TRBD2	CASSPPGLAGGFTDTQYF	TGCGCCAGCAGCCCACCGGGACTAGCGGGGGGCTTCACAGATACGCAGTATTTT
TRBV27	.	TRBJ2-4	TRBD2	CASSWGGFGNIQYF	TGTGCCAGCAGCTGGGGGGGGTTTGGAAACATTCAGTACTTC
TRBV29-1	.	TRBJ1-4	TRBD1	CSVAGTGNEKLFF	TGCAGCGTCGCCGGGACAGGGAATGAAAAACTGTTTTTT
TRBV5-1	few	TRBJ2-3	.	CASSFQQFTDTQYF	TGCGCCAGCAGCTTCCAACAGTTCACAGATACGCAGTATTTT
TRBV13	.	TRBJ2-5	.	CASSSDIPETQYF	TGTGCCAGCAGCTCAGATATTCCGGAGACCCAGTACTTC
TRBV4-1	few	TRBJ2-6	.	CASSQDGNPGVSGANVLTF	TGCGCCAGCAGCCAAGATGGAAACCCGGGTGTCTCTGGGGCCAACGTCCTGACTTTC
TRBV7-8	.	TRBJ2-3	TRBD2	CASSLRRGAETDTQYF	TGTGCCAGCAGCTTACGGCGGGGGGCGGAGACAGATACGCAGTATTTT
TRBV11-2	.	TRBJ1-2	.	CASSLAAGDNYGYTF	TGTGCCAGCAGCTTAGCGGCAGGAGATAACTATGGCTACACCTTC
TRBV20-1	few	TRBJ1-5	TRBD1	CSASPRPTGELNQPQHF	TGCAGTGCTAGCCCCCGACCGACAGGGGAGCTCAATCAGCCCCAGCATTTT
TRBV9	.	TRBJ2-1	.	CASSVPPGEQFF	TGTGCCAGCAGCGTTCCGCCTGGAGAGCAGTTCTTC
TRBV4-1	many	TRBJ2-1	TRBD2	CASANPGLGQYNEQFF	TGCGCCAGCGCCAACCCGGGACTAGGACAATACAATGAGCAGTTCTTC
TRBV12-3/TRBV12-4	few	TRBJ2-5	TRBD1	CASSSGTGRLETQYF	TGTGCCAGCTCCTCCGGGACAGGGCGTTTAGAGACCCAGTACTTC
TRBV20-1	.	TRBJ2-5	TRBD1	CSARDADRGRRATQYF	TGCAGTGCTAGAGACGCCGACAGGGGGCGACGGGCGACCCAGTACTTC
TRBV9	.	TRBJ1-1	.	CASSAPVGVRGRPEAFF	TGTGCCAGCAGCGCCCCAGTAGGGGTTCGGGGTCGTCCGGAAGCTTTCTTT